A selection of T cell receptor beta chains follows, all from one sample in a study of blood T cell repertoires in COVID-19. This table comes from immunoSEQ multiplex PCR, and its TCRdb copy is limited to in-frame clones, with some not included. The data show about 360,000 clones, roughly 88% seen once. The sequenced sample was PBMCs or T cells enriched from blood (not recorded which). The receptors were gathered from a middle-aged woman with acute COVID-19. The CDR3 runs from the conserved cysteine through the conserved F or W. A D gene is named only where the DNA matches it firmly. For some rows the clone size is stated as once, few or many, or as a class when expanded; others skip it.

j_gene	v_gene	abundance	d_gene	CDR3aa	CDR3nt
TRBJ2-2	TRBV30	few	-	CAWSGSWAGTGELFF	TGTGCCTGGAGTGGCTCCTGGGCGGGCACCGGGGAGCTGTTTTTT
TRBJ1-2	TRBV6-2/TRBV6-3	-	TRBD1	CASSPDRGYYGYTF	TGTGCCAGCAGCCCGGACAGGGGGTACTATGGCTACACCTTC
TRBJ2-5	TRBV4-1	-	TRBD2	CASSQAGGETQYF	TGCGCCAGCAGCCAGGCGGGGGGGGAGACCCAGTACTTC
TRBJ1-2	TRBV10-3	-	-	CAISESETHGYTF	TGTGCCATCAGTGAGTCAGAAACACATGGCTACACCTTC
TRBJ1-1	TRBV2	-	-	CASRSRVVDTEAFF	TGTGCCAGCAGAAGCAGGGTTGTGGACACTGAAGCTTTCTTT
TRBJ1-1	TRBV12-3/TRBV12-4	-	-	CASSFIRTEAFF	TGTGCCAGCAGTTTTATCAGAACTGAAGCTTTCTTT
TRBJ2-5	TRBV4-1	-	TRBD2	CASSQGEGLETQYF	TGCGCCAGCAGCCAAGGGGAGGGACTTGAGACCCAGTACTTC
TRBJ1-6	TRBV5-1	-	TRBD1	CASSIRTGGNSPLHF	TGCGCCAGCAGCATCCGGACAGGGGGCAATTCACCCCTCCACTTT
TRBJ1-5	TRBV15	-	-	CATSRDRGNPSNQPQHF	TGTGCCACCAGCAGAGATCGCGGGAACCCTAGCAATCAGCCCCAGCATTTT
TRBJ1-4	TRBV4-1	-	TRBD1	CASSQGQGREKLFF	TGCGCCAGCAGCCAAGGACAGGGGAGGGAAAAACTGTTTTTT
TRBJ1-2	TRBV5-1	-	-	CASSLGQNYGYTF	TGCGCCAGCAGCTTGGGCCAGAACTATGGCTACACCTTC
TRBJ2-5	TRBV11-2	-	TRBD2	CASSSPPFSGVQETQYF	TGTGCCAGCAGCTCCCCACCTTTTAGCGGGGTACAAGAGACCCAGTACTTC
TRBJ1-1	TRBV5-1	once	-	CASSFLQGNTEAFF	TGCGCCAGCAGCTTCCTGCAGGGGAACACTGAAGCTTTCTTT
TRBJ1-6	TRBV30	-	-	CAWSVRGGFDNSPLHF	TGTGCCTGGAGTGTACGGGGAGGGTTCGATAATTCACCCCTCCACTTT
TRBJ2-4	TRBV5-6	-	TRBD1	CASSLVGTGGNIQYF	TGTGCCAGCAGCTTAGTAGGGACAGGGGGGAACATTCAGTACTTC
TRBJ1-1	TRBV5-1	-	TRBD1	CASSSTGGNTEAFF	TGCGCCAGCAGCTCTACAGGGGGGAACACTGAAGCTTTCTTT
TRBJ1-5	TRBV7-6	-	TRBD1	CASSVTGGQPQHF	TGTGCCAGCAGCGTTACAGGGGGTCAGCCCCAGCATTTT
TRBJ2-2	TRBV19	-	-	CASHRLSGVRELFF	TGTGCCAGTCACAGACTTTCGGGGGTCCGGGAGCTGTTTTTT
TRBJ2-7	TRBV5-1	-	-	CASSPRAGETYEQYF	TGCGCCAGCAGCCCCCGGGCAGGGGAGACCTACGAGCAGTACTTC
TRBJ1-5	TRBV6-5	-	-	CASGRGLSNQPQHF	TGTGCCAGCGGCAGGGGATTAAGCAATCAGCCCCAGCATTTT
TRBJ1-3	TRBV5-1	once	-	CASTLDRPGGNTIYF	TGCGCCAGCACTCTGGACAGACCCGGTGGAAACACCATATATTTT
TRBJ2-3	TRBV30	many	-	CAWSQATSNTDTQYF	TGTGCCTGGAGTCAGGCCACCTCGAACACAGATACGCAGTATTTT
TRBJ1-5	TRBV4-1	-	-	CASSPRQHNQPQHF	TGCGCCAGCAGCCCACGACAGCACAATCAGCCCCAGCATTTT
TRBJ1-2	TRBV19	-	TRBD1	CASSIRGQDYYGYTF	TGTGCCAGTAGTATTCGAGGACAGGATTACTATGGCTACACCTTC
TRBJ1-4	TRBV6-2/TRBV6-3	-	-	CASSYLAGGFGTNEKLFF	TGTGCCAGCAGTTACCTGGCTGGAGGATTTGGGACTAATGAAAAACTGTTTTTT
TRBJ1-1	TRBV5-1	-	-	CASSEPGNPSVFF	TGCGCCAGCAGCGAACCCGGGAACCCTAGCGTTTTCTTT
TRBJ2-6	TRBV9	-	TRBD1	CASRKTGAGANVLTF	TGTGCCAGCAGGAAGACAGGGGCTGGGGCCAACGTCCTGACTTTC
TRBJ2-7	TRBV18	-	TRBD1	CASSPPDRGHYEQYF	TGTGCCAGCTCACCACCCGACAGGGGGCACTACGAGCAGTACTTC
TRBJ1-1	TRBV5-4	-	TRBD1	CASSSLLRTGDNTEAFF	TGTGCCAGCAGCTCCTTACTTCGGACAGGGGATAACACTGAAGCTTTCTTT